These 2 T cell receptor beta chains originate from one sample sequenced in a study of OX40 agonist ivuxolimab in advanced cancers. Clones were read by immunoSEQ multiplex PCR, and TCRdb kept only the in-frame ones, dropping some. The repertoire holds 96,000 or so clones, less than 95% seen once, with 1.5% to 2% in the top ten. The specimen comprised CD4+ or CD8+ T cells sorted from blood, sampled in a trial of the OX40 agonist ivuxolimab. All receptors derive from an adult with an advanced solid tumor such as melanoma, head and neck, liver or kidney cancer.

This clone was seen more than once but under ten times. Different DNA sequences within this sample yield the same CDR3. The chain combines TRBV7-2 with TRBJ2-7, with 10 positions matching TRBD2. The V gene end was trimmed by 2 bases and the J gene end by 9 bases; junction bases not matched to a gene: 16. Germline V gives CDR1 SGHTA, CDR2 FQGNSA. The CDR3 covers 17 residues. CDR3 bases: TGTGCCAGCAGCTTAAATTTCGCCGCTAGCGGGAGAGGCGGGCAGTACTTC. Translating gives CASSLNFAASGRGGQYF.

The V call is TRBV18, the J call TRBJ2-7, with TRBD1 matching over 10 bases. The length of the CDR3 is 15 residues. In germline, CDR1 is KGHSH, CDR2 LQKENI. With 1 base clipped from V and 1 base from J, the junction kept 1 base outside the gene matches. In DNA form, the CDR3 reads TGTGCCAGCTCACCACGGACAGGGGGATCCTACGAGCAGTACTTC. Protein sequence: CASSPRTGGSYEQYF. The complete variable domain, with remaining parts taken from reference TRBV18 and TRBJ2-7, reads NAGVMQNPRHLVRRRGQEARLRCSPMKGHSHVYWYRQLPEEGLKFMVYLQKENIIDESGMPKERFSAEFPKEGPSILRIQQVVRGDSAAYFCASSPRTGGSYEQYFGPGTRLTVT.